This record concerns one T cell receptor (beta chain) sequence. This CDR3 comprises 15 residues. Unmatched junction bases numbered 0, after V lost 1 base and J lost 2 bases. Germline V gene lookup returns CDR1 LGHDT and CDR2 YNNKEL (reference sequence). The sample originates from a study of T cell responses to AZD1222 COVID-19 vaccine. Using immunoSEQ multiplex PCR, the repertoire was profiled, and TCRdb retains in-frame clones only, with some absent. There are about 93,000 clones in the sample; around 85% occur only once, and about 6% lies in the top ten. This clonotype was obtained from an adult in good health. V usage is TRBV3-1 (or the pseudogene TRBV3-2) and J usage is TRBJ1-5; 9 bases fit TRBD1. This material consisted of peripheral blood, taken on day 0 of AZD1222 vaccination. This CDR3 is CASSQGDRGNQPQHF. CDR3 bases: TGTGCCAGCAGCCAAGGGGACAGGGGCAATCAGCCCCAGCATTTT.